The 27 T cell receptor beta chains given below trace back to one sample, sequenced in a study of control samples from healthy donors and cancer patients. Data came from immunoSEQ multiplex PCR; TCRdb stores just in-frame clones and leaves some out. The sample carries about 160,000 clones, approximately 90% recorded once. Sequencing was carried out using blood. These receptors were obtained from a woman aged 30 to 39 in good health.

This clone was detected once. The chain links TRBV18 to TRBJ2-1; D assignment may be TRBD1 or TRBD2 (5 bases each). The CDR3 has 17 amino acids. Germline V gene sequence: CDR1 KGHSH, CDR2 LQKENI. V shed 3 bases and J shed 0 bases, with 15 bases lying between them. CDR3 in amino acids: CASSPPGPPSSYNEQFF. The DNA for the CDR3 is TGTGCCAGCTCACCGCCGGGACCTCCGAGCTCCTACAATGAGCAGTTCTTC.

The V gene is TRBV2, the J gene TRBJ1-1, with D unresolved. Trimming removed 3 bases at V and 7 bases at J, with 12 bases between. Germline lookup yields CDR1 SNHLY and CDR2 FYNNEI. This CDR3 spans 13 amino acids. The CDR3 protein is CASSDEGWNEAFF. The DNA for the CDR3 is TGTGCCAGCAGTGATGAAGGGTGGAATGAAGCTTTCTTT.

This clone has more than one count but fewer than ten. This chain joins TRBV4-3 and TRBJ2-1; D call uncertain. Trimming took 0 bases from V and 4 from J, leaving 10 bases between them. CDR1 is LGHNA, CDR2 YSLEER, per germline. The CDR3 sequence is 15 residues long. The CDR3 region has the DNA TGCGCCAGCAGCCAAGATTCGACTGGATACAATGAGCAGTTCTTC. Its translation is CASSQDSTGYNEQFF.

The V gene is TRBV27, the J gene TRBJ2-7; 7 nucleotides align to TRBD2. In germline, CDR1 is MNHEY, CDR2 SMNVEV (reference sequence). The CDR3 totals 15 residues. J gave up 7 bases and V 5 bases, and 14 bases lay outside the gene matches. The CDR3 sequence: CASSSVGAGRGEQYF. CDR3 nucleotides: TGTGCCAGCAGTAGCGTTGGGGCGGGGAGGGGTGAGCAGTACTTC.

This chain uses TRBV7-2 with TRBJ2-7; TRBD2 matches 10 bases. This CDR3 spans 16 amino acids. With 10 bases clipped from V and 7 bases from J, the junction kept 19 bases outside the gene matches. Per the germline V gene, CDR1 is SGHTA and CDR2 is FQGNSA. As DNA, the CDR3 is TGTGCCACCTCGGCCCTTGAGCGGGAGGGGATTTTGGAGCAGTACTTC. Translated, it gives CATSALEREGILEQYF.

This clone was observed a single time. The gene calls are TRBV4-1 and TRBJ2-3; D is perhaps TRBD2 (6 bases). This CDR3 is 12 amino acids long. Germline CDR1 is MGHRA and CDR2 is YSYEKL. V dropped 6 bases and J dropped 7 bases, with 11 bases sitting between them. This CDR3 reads CASSRDFNTQYF. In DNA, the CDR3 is TGCGCCAGCAGTAGGGACTTTAATACGCAGTATTTT.

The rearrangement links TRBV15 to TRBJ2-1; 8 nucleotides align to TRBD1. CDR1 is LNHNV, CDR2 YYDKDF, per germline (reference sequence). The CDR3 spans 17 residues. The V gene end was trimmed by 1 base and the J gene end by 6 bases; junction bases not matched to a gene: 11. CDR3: CATSRGVGSQGGNEQFF. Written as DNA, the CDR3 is TGTGCCACCAGCAGAGGGGTCGGGTCACAGGGGGGCAATGAGCAGTTCTTC.

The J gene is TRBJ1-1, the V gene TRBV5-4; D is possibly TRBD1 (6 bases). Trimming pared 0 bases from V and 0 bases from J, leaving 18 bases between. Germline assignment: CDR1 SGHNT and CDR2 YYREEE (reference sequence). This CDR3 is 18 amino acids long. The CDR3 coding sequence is TGTGCCAGCAGCTTGGGTCACAGGGTTCCTGCTATGAACACTGAAGCTTTCTTT. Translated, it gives CASSLGHRVPAMNTEAFF.

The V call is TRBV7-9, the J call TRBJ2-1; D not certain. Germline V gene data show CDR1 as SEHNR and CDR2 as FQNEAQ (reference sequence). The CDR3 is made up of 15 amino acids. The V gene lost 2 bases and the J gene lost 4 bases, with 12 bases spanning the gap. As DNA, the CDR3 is TGTGCCAGCAGCTTATTACCAGATCAATACAATGAGCAGTTCTTC. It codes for CASSLLPDQYNEQFF.

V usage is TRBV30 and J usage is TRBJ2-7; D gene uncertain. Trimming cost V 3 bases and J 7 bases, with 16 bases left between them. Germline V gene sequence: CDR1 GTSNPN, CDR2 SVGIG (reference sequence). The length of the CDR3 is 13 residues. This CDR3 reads CAWSPVGNGEQYF. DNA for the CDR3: TGTGCCTGGAGCCCTGTAGGAAATGGGGAGCAGTACTTC. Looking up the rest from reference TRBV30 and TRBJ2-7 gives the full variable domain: SQTIHQWPATLVQPVGSPLSLECTVEGTSNPNLYWYRQAAGRGLQLLFYSVGIGQISSEVPQNLSASRPQDRQFILSSKKLLLSDSGFYLCAWSPVGNGEQYFGPGTRLTVT.

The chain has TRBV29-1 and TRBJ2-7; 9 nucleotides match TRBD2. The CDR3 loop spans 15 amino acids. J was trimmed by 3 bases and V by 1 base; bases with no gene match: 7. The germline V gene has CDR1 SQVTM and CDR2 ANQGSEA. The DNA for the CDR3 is TGCAGCGTTGAAGCGGTGGCTAGCGGGAACTACGAGCAGTACTTC. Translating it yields CSVEAVASGNYEQYF.

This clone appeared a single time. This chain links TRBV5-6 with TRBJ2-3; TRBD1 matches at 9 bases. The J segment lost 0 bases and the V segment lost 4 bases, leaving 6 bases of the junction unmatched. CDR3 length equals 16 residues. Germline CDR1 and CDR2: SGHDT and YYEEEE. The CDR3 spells CASSPRDRASTDTQYF. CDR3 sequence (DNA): TGTGCCAGCAGCCCCCGGGACAGGGCGAGCACAGATACGCAGTATTTT.

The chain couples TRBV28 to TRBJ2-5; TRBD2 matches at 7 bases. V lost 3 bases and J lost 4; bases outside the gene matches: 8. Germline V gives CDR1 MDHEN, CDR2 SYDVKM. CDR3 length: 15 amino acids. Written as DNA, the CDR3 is TGTGCCAGCAGTTTGATATTCGGGGAGGGAGAGACCCAGTACTTC. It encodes CASSLIFGEGETQYF.

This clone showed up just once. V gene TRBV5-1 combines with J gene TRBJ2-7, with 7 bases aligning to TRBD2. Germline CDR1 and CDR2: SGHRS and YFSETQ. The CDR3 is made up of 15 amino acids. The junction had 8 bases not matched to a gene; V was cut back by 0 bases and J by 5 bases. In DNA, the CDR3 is TGCGCCAGCAGCTTGGCAGTGGGCGGGAGCGACGAGCAGTACTTC. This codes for CASSLAVGGSDEQYF.

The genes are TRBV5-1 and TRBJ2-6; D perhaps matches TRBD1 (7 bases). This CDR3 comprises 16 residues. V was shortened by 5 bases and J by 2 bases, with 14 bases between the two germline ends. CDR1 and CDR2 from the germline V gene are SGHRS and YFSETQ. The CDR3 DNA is TGCGCCAGCAGTACCACAGGGGAGGCTGGGGCCAACGTCCTGACTTTC. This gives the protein CASSTTGEAGANVLTF.

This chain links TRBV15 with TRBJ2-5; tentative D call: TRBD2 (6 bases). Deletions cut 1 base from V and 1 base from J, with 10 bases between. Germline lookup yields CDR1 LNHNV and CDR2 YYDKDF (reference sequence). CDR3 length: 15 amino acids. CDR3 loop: CATSRARDFQETQYF. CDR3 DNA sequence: TGTGCCACCAGCAGAGCCCGGGACTTCCAAGAGACCCAGTACTTC.

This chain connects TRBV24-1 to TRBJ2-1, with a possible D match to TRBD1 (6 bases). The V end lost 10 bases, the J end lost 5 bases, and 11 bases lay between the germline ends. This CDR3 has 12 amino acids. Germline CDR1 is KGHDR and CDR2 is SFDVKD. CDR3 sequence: CATGQFDNEQFF. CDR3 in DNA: TGTGCCACAGGACAGTTCGACAATGAGCAGTTCTTC.

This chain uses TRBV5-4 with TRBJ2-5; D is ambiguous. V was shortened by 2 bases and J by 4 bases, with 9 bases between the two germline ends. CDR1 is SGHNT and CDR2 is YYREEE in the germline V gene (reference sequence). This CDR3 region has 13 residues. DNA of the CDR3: TGTGCCAGCAGCTTTGGACGAGGAGAGACCCAGTACTTC. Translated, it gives CASSFGRGETQYF.

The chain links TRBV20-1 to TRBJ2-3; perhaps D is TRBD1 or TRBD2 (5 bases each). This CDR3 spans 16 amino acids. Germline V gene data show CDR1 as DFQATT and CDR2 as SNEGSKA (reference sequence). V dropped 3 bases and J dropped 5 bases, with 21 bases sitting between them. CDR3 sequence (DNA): TGCAGTGCTAGTAGTGGGACGAGCCATAGGGGAGATACGCAGTATTTT. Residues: CSASSGTSHRGDTQYF.

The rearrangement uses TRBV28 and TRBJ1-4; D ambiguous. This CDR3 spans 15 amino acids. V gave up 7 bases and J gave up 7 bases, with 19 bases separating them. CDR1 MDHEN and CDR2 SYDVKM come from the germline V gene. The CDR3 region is CASTNNQLLGEKLFF. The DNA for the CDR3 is TGTGCCAGCACCAATAACCAACTGTTAGGTGAAAAACTGTTTTTT.

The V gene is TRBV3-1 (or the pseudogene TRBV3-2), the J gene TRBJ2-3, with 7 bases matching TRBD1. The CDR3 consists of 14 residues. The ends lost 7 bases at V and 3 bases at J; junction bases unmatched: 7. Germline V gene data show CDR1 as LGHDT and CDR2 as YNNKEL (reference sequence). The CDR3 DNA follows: TGTGCCAGCACAAGACAGGGTTATACAGATACGCAGTATTTT. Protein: CASTRQGYTDTQYF.

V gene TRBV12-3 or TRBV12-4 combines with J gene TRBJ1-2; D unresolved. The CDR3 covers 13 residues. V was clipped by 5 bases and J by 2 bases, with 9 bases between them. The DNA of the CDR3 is TGTGCCAGCAGTCAGACGGAGAACTATGGCTACACCTTC. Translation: CASSQTENYGYTF.

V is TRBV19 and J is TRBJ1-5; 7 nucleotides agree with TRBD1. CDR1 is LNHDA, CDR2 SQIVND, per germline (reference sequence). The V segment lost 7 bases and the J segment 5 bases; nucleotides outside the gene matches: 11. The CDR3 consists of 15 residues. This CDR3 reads CASTRQGVSYQPQHF. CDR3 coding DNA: TGTGCCAGTACCAGACAGGGCGTGTCTTATCAGCCCCAGCATTTT. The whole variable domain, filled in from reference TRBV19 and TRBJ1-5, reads DGGITQSPKYLFRKEGQNVTLSCEQNLNHDAMYWYRQDPGQGLRLIYYSQIVNDFQKGDIAEGYSVSREKKESFPLTVTSAQKNPTAFYLCASTRQGVSYQPQHFGDGTRLSIL.

The DNA of the CDR3 is TGCGCCAGCAGGAGATTCGGCGGGAGCCAAGAGACCCAGTACTTC. Translated: CASRRFGGSQETQYF. The rearrangement uses TRBV5-1 and TRBJ2-5; 7 bases agree with TRBD2. The CDR3 covers 15 residues. With V trimmed by 5 bases and J by 1 base, 8 bases remained unmatched. Germline loops: CDR1 SGHRS, CDR2 YFSETQ.

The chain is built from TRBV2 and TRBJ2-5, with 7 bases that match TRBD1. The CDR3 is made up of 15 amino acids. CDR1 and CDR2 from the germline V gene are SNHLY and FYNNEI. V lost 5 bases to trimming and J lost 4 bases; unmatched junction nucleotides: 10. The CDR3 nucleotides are TGTGCCAGCAGTCCCAGAGAGGGGGCAATAGAGACCCAGTACTTC. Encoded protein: CASSPREGAIETQYF.

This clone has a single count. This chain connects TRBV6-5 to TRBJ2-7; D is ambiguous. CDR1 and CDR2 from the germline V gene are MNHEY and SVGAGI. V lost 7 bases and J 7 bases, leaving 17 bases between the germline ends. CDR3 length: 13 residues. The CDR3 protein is CASTPAESAEQYF. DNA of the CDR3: TGTGCCAGCACCCCGGCAGAATCAGCGGAGCAGTACTTC.

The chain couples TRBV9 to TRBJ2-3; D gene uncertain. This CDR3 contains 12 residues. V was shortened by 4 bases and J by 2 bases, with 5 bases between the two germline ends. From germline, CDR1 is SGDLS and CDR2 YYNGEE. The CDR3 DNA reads TGTGCCAGCAGCCCCGCCACAGATACGCAGTATTTT. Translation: CASSPATDTQYF.